Following are 17 T cell receptor beta chains from one sample sequenced in a study of blood T cells in healthy people across ages (dated by TCRdb to between 2015 and 2016). The method behind the library was 5' RACE. A second about 7 to 11 cycle PCR used a sample-barcoded 5' primer and a J-beta primer mix. TCRdb reran the public reads through fastp at Q25 and MiXCR, keeping productive beta chains. For every CDR3 protein sequence, its rows merge into one entry that carries the most common genes and DNA. Counted in this sample were roughly 1.9 million distinct CDR3 sequences; more than 35% of them appeared once. The top ten constitute 23% of the sample. What was sequenced was blood. Receptors were obtained from a human donor in good health.

This clonotype was seen a few times. The chain links TRBV4-3 to TRBJ2-1; D call uncertain. The CDR3 runs to 16 residues. Germline V gene lookup returns CDR1 LGHNA and CDR2 YSLEER. Trimming stripped 6 bases from V and 4 bases from J, with 19 bases between. CDR3 in DNA: TGCGCCAGCAGTCCCACCGTTACCCAGCCGTACAATGAGCAGTTCTTC. This codes for CASSPTVTQPYNEQFF.

The chain recombines TRBV5-4 with TRBJ2-7; 11 nucleotides agree with TRBD2. CDR3 length: 15 residues. With 4 bases clipped from V and 7 bases from J, the junction kept 10 bases outside the gene matches. The germline gives CDR1 SGHNT, CDR2 YYREEE (reference sequence). This CDR3 reads CASSMRLAGYNEQYF. CDR3 coding DNA: TGTGCCAGCAGCATGAGACTAGCGGGGTACAATGAGCAGTACTTC. Together with reference TRBV5-4 and TRBJ2-7, the CDR3 gives the full variable domain: ETGVTQSPTHLIKTRGQQVTLRCSSQSGHNTVSWYQQALGQGPQFIFQYYREEENGRGNFPPRFSGLQFPNYSSELNVNALELDDSALYLCASSMRLAGYNEQYFGPGTRLTVT.

Comments on this clonotype: The germline gene is not matched at one end of the junction; a read error may be the cause. This sequence joins TRBV3-1 and TRBJ1-5; 8 bases align to TRBD1. Germline CDR1 reads LGHDT; CDR2 reads YNNKEL (reference sequence). This CDR3 is built from 15 residues. DNA for the CDR3: TGTGCCTGCAGCCAAGACGGGACAGGAGGTCAGCCCCAGCATTTT. It codes for CACSQDGTGGQPQHF.

There are a few counts of this clonotype. The chain uses TRBV12-3 or TRBV12-4 and TRBJ1-2; D remains unclear. The CDR3 runs 10 residues. V was shortened by 10 bases and J by 9 bases, with 12 bases between the two germline ends. DNA for the CDR3: TGTGCCACCTGGCTTTGGAGCTACACCTTC. This gives the protein CATWLWSYTF.

The rearrangement uses TRBV20-1 and TRBJ2-5, with D maybe TRBD1 (7 bases). V dropped 5 bases and J dropped 4 bases, with 26 bases sitting between them. CDR3 length: 17 residues. CDR1 and CDR2 from the germline V gene are DFQATT and SNEGSKA (reference sequence). The CDR3 nucleotides are TGCAGTGCTCCCCGACTAGGGGGCCCCAGGATATCAGAGACCCAGTACTTC. This gives the protein CSAPRLGGPRISETQYF.

The chain has TRBV12-3 or TRBV12-4 and TRBJ2-7; D unclear. This CDR3 has 14 amino acids. Trimming left V 3 bases short and J 2 bases short, with 11 bases between. CDR3 sequence reads: CASSFSRATYEQYF. The DNA for the CDR3 is TGTGCCAGCAGTTTTTCCCGGGCCACCTACGAGCAGTACTTC.

There are a few counts of this clonotype. This chain links TRBV10-3 with TRBJ2-1; 8 bases are a match to TRBD1. The V segment lost 10 bases and the J segment 9 bases; nucleotides outside the gene matches: 14. The CDR3 loop spans 14 amino acids. Germline CDR1 ENHRY, CDR2 SYGVKD. The CDR3 is CATNWQGAKGEQFF. In nucleotides, the CDR3 is TGTGCCACCAATTGGCAGGGGGCTAAGGGTGAGCAGTTCTTC.

The rearrangement uses TRBV7-2 and TRBJ2-2, with 7 bases lining up with TRBD1. V lost 0 bases, J lost 2 bases, and 3 bases stayed unmatched. Germline V CDR1 and CDR2: SGHTA, FQGNSA. CDR3 size: 16 residues. CDR3: CASSLAGGGNTGELFF. CDR3 nucleotide sequence: TGTGCCAGCAGCTTAGCAGGGGGCGGTAACACCGGGGAGCTGTTTTTT.

The chain joins TRBV7-2 to TRBJ2-3, with D unclear. Trimming took off 3 bases at V and 0 bases at J, with 10 bases between the two ends. The CDR3 spans 15 residues. Germline CDR1 is SGHTA and CDR2 is FQGNSA. CDR3 loop: CASSFQVDSTDTQYF. The CDR3 region has the DNA TGTGCCAGCAGCTTCCAGGTGGATAGCACAGATACGCAGTATTTT.

The chain joins TRBV20-1 to TRBJ1-5, with D perhaps TRBD1 (5 bases). Germline values: CDR1 DFQATT, CDR2 SNEGSKA (reference sequence). The CDR3 has 12 amino acids. V lost 6 bases and J 2 bases, leaving 8 bases between the germline ends. CDR3 sequence: CSAWDGNQPQHF. CDR3 coding DNA: TGCAGTGCCTGGGACGGCAATCAGCCCCAGCATTTT.

The gene calls are TRBV4-3 and TRBJ2-7, with TRBD2 identical over 12 bases. CDR3 size: 16 residues. Germline CDR1 and CDR2: LGHNA and YSLEER. V lost 0 bases to trimming and J lost 7 bases; unmatched junction nucleotides: 7. In DNA form, the CDR3 reads TGCGCCAGCAGCCAAGATTTCGGACTAGCGGGGAATGAGCAGTACTTC. It codes for CASSQDFGLAGNEQYF.

The chain links TRBV20-1 to TRBJ1-2; 11 bases align to TRBD1. Germline V gives CDR1 DFQATT, CDR2 SNEGSKA (reference sequence). V shed 4 bases, J shed 2 bases, and the junction held 3 bases outside the gene matches. The CDR3 length is 14 residues. The CDR3 is CSATRTGGNYGYTF. The CDR3 coding sequence is TGCAGTGCTACTCGGACAGGGGGCAACTATGGCTACACCTTC.

V gene TRBV28 combines with J gene TRBJ1-3, with TRBD1 identical over 9 bases. The length of the CDR3 is 16 residues. The trim removed 7 bases at V and 0 bases at J, leaving 7 bases unmatched. Germline CDR1 is MDHEN and CDR2 is SYDVKM. The CDR3 loop is CASIRGTGYSGNTIYF. In nucleotides, the CDR3 is TGTGCCAGCATAAGAGGGACAGGGTACTCTGGAAACACCATATATTTT.

In regard to this clonotype: This may stem from a read error, because a much larger clone lies one nucleotide away. This chain links TRBV7-9 with TRBJ2-7; 7 bases align to TRBD1. The CDR3 totals 12 residues. V trimming: 5 bases; J trimming: 5 bases; junction bases outside the gene matches: 3. Germline CDR1 SEHNR, CDR2 FQNEAQ (reference sequence). This chain's CDR3 is CASSKTGNEQYF. Written as DNA, the CDR3 is TGTGCCAGCAGCAAGACAGGGAACGAGCAGTACTTC.

This clonotype was picked up a small number of times. The V gene is TRBV10-3, the J gene TRBJ2-4; 8 positions agree with TRBD1. The J call could be wrong; TRBJ2-7 is a better fit for the DNA end. The CDR3 is 14 residues long. Germline lookup yields CDR1 ENHRY and CDR2 SYGVKD. The CDR3 loop is CAIRLGTGAYEQYF. The CDR3 DNA is TGTGCCATCAGACTCGGGACAGGTGCTTACGAGCAGTACTTC.

This clonotype showed up just a few times. Since a much larger clone is just one base distant, this may be a read error. This chain connects TRBV4-3 to TRBJ1-2; weak D call: TRBD1 (5 bases). Trimming pared 2 bases from V and 6 bases from J, leaving 19 bases between. Germline loops: CDR1 LGHNA, CDR2 YSLEER. This CDR3 is built from 16 residues. The CDR3: CASSQKSTTVDHGYTF. The CDR3 DNA is TGCGCCAGCAGCCAAAAATCAACGACAGTCGACCATGGCTACACCTTC.

This clonotype was found a few times. The chain carries TRBV7-8 and TRBJ2-3; 7 bases line up with TRBD2. Germline values: CDR1 SGHVS, CDR2 FQNEAQ. V dropped 7 bases and J dropped 2; count of bases not matched to a gene: 9. The CDR3 consists of 15 residues. In nucleotides, the CDR3 is TGTGCCAGCACTTCTATAGCGGGTTCCACAGATACGCAGTATTTT. Protein sequence: CASTSIAGSTDTQYF.